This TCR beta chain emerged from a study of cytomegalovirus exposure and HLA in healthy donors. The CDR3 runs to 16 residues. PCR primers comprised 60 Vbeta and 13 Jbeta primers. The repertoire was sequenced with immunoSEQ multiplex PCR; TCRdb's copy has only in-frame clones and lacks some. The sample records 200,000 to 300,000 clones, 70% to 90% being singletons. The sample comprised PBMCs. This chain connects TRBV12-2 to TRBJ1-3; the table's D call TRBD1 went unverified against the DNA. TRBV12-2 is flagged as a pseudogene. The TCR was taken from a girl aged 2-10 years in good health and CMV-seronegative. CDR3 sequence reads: CASPGGQGDSGNTIYF. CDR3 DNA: TGTGCAAGCCCGGGGGGACAGGGCGACTCTGGAAACACCATATATTTT.